This TCR beta chain was sequenced for a study of blood T cell repertoires in COVID-19. Study as a whole: T cells, B-cell-depleted T cells, or PBMCs provided the cDNA or gDNA that served as material.

The germline V gene has CDR1 SGDLS and CDR2 YYNGEE. There are 14 residues in the CDR3. V lost 4 bases and J 3 bases, leaving 10 bases between the germline ends. The repertoire was sequenced with immunoSEQ multiplex PCR; TCRdb's copy has only in-frame clones and lacks some. The sample records about 220,000 clones, less than 90% being singletons. The sequenced sample was PBMCs or T cells enriched from blood (not recorded which). The clonotype was recovered from a woman in her twenties or thirties who had recovered from COVID-19. V is TRBV9 and J is TRBJ1-4; the D gene is possibly TRBD1 (6 bases). The CDR3 sequence is CASSPTGSNEKLFF. DNA of the CDR3: TGTGCCAGCAGCCCGACAGGCTCTAATGAAAAACTGTTTTTT. Variable domain in full (rest from reference TRBV9 and TRBJ1-4): DSGVTQTPKHLITATGQRVTLRCSPRSGDLSVYWYQQSLDQGLQFLIQYYNGEERAKGNILERFSAQQFPDLHSELNLSSLELGDSALYFCASSPTGSNEKLFFGSGTQLSVL.